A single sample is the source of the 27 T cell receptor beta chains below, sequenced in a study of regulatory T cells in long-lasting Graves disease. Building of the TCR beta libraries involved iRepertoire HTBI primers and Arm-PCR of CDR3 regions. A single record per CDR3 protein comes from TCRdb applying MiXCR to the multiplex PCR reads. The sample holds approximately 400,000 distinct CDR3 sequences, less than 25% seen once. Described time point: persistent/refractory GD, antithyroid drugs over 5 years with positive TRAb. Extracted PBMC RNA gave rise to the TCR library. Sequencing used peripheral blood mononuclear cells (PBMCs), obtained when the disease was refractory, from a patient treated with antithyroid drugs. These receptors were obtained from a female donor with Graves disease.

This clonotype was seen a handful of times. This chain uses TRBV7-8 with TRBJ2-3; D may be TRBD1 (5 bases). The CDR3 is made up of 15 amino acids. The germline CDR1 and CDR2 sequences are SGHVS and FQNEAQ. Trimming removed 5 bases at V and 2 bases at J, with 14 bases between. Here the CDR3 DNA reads TGTGCCAGCAGCCGCGTTAGGGGCGTCACAGATACGCAGTATTTT. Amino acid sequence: CASSRVRGVTDTQYF.

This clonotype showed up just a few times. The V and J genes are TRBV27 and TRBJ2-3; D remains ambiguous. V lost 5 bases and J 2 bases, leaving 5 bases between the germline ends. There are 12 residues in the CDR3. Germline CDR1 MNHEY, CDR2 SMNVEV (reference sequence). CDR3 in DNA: TGTGCCAGCAGTCCTGACACAGATACGCAGTATTTT. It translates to CASSPDTDTQYF.

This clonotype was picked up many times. CDR3 loop: CASSPTGRDEKLFF. The CDR3 DNA sequence: TGTGCCAGCTCACCAACGGGGCGCGATGAAAAACTGTTTTTT. The rearrangement uses TRBV18 and TRBJ1-4; a weak D match, TRBD1 (5 bases). CDR1 and CDR2 from the germline V gene are KGHSH and LQKENI. The CDR3 has 14 residues. V was clipped by 2 bases and J by 6 bases, with 10 bases between them.

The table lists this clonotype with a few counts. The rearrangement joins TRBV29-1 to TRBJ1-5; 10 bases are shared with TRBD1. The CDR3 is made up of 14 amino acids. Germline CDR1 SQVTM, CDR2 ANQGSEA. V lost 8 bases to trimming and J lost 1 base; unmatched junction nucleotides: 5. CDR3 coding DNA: TGCAGCCCAGAGGGACAGGGGAGCAATCAGCCCCAGCATTTT. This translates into CSPEGQGSNQPQHF. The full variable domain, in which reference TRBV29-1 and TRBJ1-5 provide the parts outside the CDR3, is SAVISQKPSRDICQRGTSLTIQCQVDSQVTMMFWYRQQPGQSLTLIATANQGSEATYESGFVIDKFPISRPNLTFSTLTVSNMSPEDSSIYLCSPEGQGSNQPQHFGDGTRLSIL.

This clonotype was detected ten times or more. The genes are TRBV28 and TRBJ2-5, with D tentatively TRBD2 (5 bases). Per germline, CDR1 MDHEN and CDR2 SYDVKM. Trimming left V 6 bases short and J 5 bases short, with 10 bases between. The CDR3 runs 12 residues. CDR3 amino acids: CASRLSGETQYF. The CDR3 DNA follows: TGTGCCAGCAGACTCAGCGGTGAGACCCAGTACTTC. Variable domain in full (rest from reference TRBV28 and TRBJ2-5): DVKVTQSSRYLVKRTGEKVFLECVQDMDHENMFWYRQDPGLGLRLIYFSYDVKMKEKGDIPEGYSVSREKKERFSLILESASTNQTSMYLCASRLSGETQYFGPGTRLLVL.

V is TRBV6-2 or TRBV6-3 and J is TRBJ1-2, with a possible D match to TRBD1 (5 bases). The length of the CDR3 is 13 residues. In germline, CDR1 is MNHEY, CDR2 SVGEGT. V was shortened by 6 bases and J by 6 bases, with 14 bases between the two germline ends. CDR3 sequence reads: CASSLDRTNGYTF. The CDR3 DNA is TGTGCCAGCAGCCTCGACAGAACAAATGGCTACACCTTC.

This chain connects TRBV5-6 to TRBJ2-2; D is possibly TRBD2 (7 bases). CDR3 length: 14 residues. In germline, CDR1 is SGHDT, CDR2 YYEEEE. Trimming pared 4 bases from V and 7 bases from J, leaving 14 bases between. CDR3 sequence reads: CASSPGGSGGELFF. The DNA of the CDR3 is TGTGCCAGCAGCCCGGGGGGCTCGGGCGGGGAGCTGTTTTTT.

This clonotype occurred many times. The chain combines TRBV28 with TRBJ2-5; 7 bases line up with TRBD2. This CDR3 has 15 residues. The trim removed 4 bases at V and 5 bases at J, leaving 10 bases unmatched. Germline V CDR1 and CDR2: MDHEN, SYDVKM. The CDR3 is CASSSSGTSRETQYF. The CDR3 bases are TGTGCCAGCAGTTCTAGCGGAACCAGCCGGGAGACCCAGTACTTC.

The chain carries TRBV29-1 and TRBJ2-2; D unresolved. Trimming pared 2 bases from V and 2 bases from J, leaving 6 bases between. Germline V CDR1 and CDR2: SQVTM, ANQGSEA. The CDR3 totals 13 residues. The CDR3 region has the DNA TGCAGCGTTGAATTGCAAAACACCGGGGAGCTGTTTTTT. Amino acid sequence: CSVELQNTGELFF.

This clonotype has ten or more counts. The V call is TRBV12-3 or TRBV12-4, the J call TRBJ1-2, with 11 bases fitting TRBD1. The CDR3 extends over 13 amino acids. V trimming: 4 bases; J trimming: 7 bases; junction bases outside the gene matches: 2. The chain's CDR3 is CASSSGTGGGYTF. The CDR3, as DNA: TGTGCCAGCAGTTCCGGGACAGGGGGTGGCTACACCTTC.

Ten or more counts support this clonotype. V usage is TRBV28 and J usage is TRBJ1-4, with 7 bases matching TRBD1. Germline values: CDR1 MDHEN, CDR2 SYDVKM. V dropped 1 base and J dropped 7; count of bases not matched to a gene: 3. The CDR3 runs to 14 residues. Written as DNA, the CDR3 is TGTGCCAGCAGTTTATCAGGGGGAGGTGAAAAACTGTTTTTT. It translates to CASSLSGGGEKLFF.

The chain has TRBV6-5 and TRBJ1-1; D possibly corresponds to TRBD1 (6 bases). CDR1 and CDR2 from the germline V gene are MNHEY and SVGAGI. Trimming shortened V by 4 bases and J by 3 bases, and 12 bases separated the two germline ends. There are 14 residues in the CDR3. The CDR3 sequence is CASSFWGADTEAFF. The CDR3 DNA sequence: TGTGCCAGCAGTTTTTGGGGGGCTGACACTGAAGCTTTCTTT.

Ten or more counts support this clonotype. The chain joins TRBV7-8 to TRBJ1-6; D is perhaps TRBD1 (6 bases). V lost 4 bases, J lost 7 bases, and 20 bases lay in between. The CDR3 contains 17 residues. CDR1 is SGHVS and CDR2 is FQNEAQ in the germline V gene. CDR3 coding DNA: TGTGCCAGCAGCTCCTCACCACAGGGAGGGCCCAATTCACCCCTCCACTTT. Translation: CASSSSPQGGPNSPLHF.

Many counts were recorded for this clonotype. The CDR3 loop reads CASSYYGRQETQYF. CDR3 in DNA: TGTGCCAGCAGTTACTACGGGAGGCAAGAGACCCAGTACTTC. The chain carries TRBV6-5 and TRBJ2-5; 7 nucleotides agree with TRBD2. After removal of 1 base from V and 2 bases from J, the junction contained 1 base not matched to a gene. Germline-derived CDR1 and CDR2 are MNHEY and SVGAGI. This CDR3 comprises 14 residues.

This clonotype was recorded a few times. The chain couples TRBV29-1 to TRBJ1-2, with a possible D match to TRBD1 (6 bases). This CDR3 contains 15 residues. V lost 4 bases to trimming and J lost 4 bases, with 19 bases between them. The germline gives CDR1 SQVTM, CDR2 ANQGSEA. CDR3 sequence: CSVVGAEGVVYGYTF. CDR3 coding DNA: TGCAGCGTTGTGGGGGCGGAGGGGGTCGTCTATGGCTACACCTTC.

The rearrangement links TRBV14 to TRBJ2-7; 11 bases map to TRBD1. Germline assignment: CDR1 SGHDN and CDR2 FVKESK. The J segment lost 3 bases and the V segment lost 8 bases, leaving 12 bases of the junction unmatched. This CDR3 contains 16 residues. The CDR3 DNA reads TGTGCCAGCTCAGGCACCGGGACAGGGGGTTTCTACGAGCAGTACTTC. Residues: CASSGTGTGGFYEQYF.

The CDR3: CAIGGTPELGTEAFF. The CDR3 region has the DNA TGTGCCATCGGTGGGACACCAGAACTGGGCACTGAAGCTTTCTTT. The chain is built from TRBV10-3 and TRBJ1-1; the D gene is possibly TRBD1 (6 bases). This CDR3 is 15 amino acids long. Germline CDR1 and CDR2: ENHRY and SYGVKD. Trimming took 8 bases from V and 4 from J, leaving 20 bases between them.

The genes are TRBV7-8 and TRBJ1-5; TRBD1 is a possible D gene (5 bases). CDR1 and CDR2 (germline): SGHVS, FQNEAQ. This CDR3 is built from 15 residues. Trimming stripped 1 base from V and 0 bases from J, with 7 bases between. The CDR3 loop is CASSLGDGSNQPQHF. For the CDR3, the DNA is TGTGCCAGCAGCTTAGGGGACGGTAGCAATCAGCCCCAGCATTTT.

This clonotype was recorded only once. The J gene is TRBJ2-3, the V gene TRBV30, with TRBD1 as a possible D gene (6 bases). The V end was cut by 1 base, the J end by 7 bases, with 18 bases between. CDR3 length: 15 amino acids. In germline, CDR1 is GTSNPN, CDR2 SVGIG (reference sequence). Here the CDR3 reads CAWSGPGDQSNTQYF. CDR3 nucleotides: TGTGCCTGGAGTGGGCCAGGGGATCAGTCTAATACGCAGTATTTT.

DNA of the CDR3: TGTGCCTGGAGTGTTAGTAGCTCCTACAATGAGCAGTTCTTC. This codes for CAWSVSSSYNEQFF. This sequence joins TRBV30 and TRBJ2-1; D is undetermined. The CDR3 is made up of 14 amino acids. The ends were cut back, 0 bases at V and 0 bases at J, with 6 bases in the middle. Germline V CDR1 and CDR2: GTSNPN, SVGIG (reference sequence).

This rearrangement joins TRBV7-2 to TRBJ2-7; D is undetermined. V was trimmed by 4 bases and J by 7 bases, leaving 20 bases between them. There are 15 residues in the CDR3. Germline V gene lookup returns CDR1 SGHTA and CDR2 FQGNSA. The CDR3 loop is CASSSRQANPLEQYF. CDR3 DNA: TGTGCCAGCAGCTCCAGACAAGCTAACCCTCTGGAGCAGTACTTC.

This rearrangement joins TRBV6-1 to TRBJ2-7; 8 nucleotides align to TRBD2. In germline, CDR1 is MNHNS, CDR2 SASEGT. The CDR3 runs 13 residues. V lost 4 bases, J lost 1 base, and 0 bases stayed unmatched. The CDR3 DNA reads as TGTGCCAGCAGTGGACTAGCGTCCTACGAGCAGTACTTC. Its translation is CASSGLASYEQYF.

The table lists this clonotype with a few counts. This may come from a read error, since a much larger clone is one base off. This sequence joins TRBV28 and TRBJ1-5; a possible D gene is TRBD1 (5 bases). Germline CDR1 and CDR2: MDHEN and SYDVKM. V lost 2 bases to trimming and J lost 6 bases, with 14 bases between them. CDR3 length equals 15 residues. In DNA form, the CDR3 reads TGTGCCAGCAGTTTACCAGGGAGTAGGAGTCAGCCCCAGCATTTT. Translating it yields CASSLPGSRSQPQHF.

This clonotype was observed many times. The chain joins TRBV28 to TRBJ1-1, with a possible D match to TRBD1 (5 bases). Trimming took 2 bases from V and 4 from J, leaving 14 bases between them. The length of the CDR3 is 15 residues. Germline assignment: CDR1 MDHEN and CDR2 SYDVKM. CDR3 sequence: CASSLSGTGSTEAFF. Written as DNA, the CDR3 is TGTGCCAGCAGTTTAAGTGGGACCGGGAGCACTGAAGCTTTCTTT.

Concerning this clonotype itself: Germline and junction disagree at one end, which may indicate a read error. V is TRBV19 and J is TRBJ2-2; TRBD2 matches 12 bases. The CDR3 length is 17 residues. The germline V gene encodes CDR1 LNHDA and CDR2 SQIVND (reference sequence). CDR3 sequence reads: CASSIRLAGAKTGELFF. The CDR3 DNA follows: TGTGCCAGTAGTATAAGACTAGCGGGAGCGAAGACCGGGGAGCTGTTTTTT.

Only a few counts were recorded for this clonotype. The CDR3 DNA follows: TGTGCCAGCAGTTACGGCTCAACTGAAGCTTTCTTT. It encodes CASSYGSTEAFF. The rearrangement joins TRBV6-2 or TRBV6-3 to TRBJ1-1; D unclear. V was cut by 2 bases and J by 5 bases, with 6 bases left in between. The CDR3 runs to 12 residues. Germline-derived CDR1 and CDR2 are MNHEY and SVGEGT.

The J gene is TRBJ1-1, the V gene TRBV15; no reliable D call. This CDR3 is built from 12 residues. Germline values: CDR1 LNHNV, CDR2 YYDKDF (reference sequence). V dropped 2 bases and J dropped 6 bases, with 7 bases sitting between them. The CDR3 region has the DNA TGTGCCACCAGCAGAACCCGAGCTGAAGCTTTCTTT. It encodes CATSRTRAEAFF. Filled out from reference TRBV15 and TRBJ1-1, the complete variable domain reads DAMVIQNPRYQVTQFGKPVTLSCSQTLNHNVMYWYQQKSSQAPKLLFHYYDKDFNNEADTPDNFQSRRPNTSFCFLDIRSPGLGDTAMYLCATSRTRAEAFFGQGTRLTVV.